A single TCR beta chain is shown here with its context. Its antigen is currently unknown. A much larger clone sits a single nucleotide away, making a read error possible. Memory CD4+ T cells were sorted as CD4+CD45RO+CD25- cells. Findings of the study overall: Larger-cohort validation covered only one TCR beta V-J rearrangement.

Constant-region reverse primers amplified full-length variable regions, followed by semi-nested Nested Universal Primer A PCR. TCRdb itself ran the 5' RACE reads through MiXCR, one entry per CDR3 protein. The sample shows some 64,000 distinct CDR3 sequences, 20% to 25% of them seen only once. The CDR3 spans 13 residues. From germline, CDR1 is SGHRS and CDR2 YFSETQ. The TCR originated in a female donor with breast cancer. The chain employs TRBV5-1 and TRBJ2-7; D remains ambiguous. Sequenced: memory CD4+ T cells sorted from a lymph node. Subset denoted: memory CD4+ T cells, CD4+CD45RO+CD25-. DNA for the CDR3: TGCGCCAGCAGCTTGTTCGGCGAAAACGAGCAGTGCTTC. Residues: CASSLFGENEQCF.